This is a list of T cell receptor beta chains from one sample in a study of CD8 T cells in Susac syndrome. TCRdb reanalysed the immunoSEQ multiplex PCR reads using MiXCR and keeps one entry per CDR3 protein. Here the sample spans more than 150,000 distinct CDR3 sequences, 90% to 95% being singletons. Material: CD4+ T cells from PBMCs. Receptor source: a human donor in good health. The CDR3 runs from the conserved cysteine through the conserved F or W. A D gene is named only where the DNA matches it firmly. A clone size is listed for some rows: how often the clone was seen (once, few, many), or a class if it is expanded.

size: NA; V: TRBV6-5; J: TRBJ2-7; D: TRBD1; DNA: TGTGCCAGCAGTTACCAGACAGGGGAGCAGTACTTC; CDR3: CASSYQTGEQYF
size: NA; V: TRBV20-1; J: TRBJ2-2; D: NA; DNA: TGCAGTGTGCCGCGTGCGGTGAACACCGGGGAGCTGTTTTTT; CDR3: CSVPRAVNTGELFF
size: NA; V: TRBV7-6; J: TRBJ2-7; D: NA; DNA: TGTGCCAGCAGCATACCCGGGCCCAATCCCCCCTACGAGCAGTACTTC; CDR3: CASSIPGPNPPYEQYF
size: NA; V: TRBV2; J: TRBJ2-7; D: TRBD2; DNA: TGTGCCAGCAGTGCGGGGGGGTTAACTTCACCCTACGAGCAGTACTTC; CDR3: CASSAGGLTSPYEQYF
size: NA; V: TRBV30; J: TRBJ1-1; D: NA; DNA: TGTGCCGTGCCCGGCGGGCGGAACACTGAAGCTTTCTTT; CDR3: CAVPGGRNTEAFF
size: NA; V: TRBV15; J: TRBJ2-5; D: NA; DNA: TGTGCCACCAGCAGAGATCGGCGGGTTCAAGAGACCCAGTACTTC; CDR3: CATSRDRRVQETQYF
size: NA; V: TRBV3-1; J: TRBJ2-6; D: NA; DNA: TGTGCCAGCAGCCAAGTGGGTTTCTCTGGGGCCAACGTCCTGACTTTC; CDR3: CASSQVGFSGANVLTF
size: NA; V: TRBV19; J: TRBJ1-1; D: NA; DNA: TGTGCCAGTAGTATGAAGGCCATGAACACTGAAGCTTTCTTT; CDR3: CASSMKAMNTEAFF
size: NA; V: TRBV2; J: TRBJ2-5; D: TRBD1; DNA: TGTGCCAGCAGTGAAGGGGACAGGGTCCAAGAGACCCAGTACTTC; CDR3: CASSEGDRVQETQYF
size: NA; V: TRBV7-9; J: TRBJ1-1; D: NA; DNA: TGTGCCAGCAAATACTTGGGCGGCACTGAAGCTTTCTTT; CDR3: CASKYLGGTEAFF
size: NA; V: TRBV5-6; J: TRBJ1-3; D: NA; DNA: TGTGCCAGCAGCTTGCAGAGAGGAAACACCATATATTTT; CDR3: CASSLQRGNTIYF
size: NA; V: TRBV7-2; J: TRBJ1-2; D: NA; DNA: TGTGCCAGCAGCTTAGATCCAGGGGAGAACTATGGCTACACCTTC; CDR3: CASSLDPGENYGYTF
size: NA; V: TRBV5-1; J: TRBJ1-6; D: NA; DNA: TGCGCCAGCAGCTTGGACAGCTCCTATAATTCACCCCTCCACTTT; CDR3: CASSLDSSYNSPLHF
size: NA; V: TRBV7-9; J: TRBJ2-1; D: NA; DNA: TGTGCCAGCAGCTTAGTCGGGACCCTCGGAGTTGGCAATGAGCAGTTCTTC; CDR3: CASSLVGTLGVGNEQFF
size: NA; V: TRBV20-1; J: TRBJ1-2; D: NA; DNA: TGCAGTGCGCCGGACAAAAACTATGGCTACACCTTC; CDR3: CSAPDKNYGYTF
size: NA; V: TRBV29-1; J: TRBJ2-1; D: TRBD1; DNA: TGCAGCGGCGCGAACACAGGGGCCGACAGCTCCTACAATGAGCAGTTCTTC; CDR3: CSGANTGADSSYNEQFF
size: NA; V: TRBV27; J: TRBJ2-7; D: TRBD2; DNA: TGTGCCAGCAGTTTATCCGCCAGCGGGACCCTCCGCGAGCAGTACTTC; CDR3: CASSLSASGTLREQYF
size: NA; V: TRBV20-1; J: TRBJ2-1; D: TRBD2; DNA: TGCAGTGCTAGAAGGCAGCGGGGTAACTATGAGCAGTTCTTC; CDR3: CSARRQRGNYEQFF
size: NA; V: TRBV9; J: TRBJ2-3; D: NA; DNA: TGTGCCAGCAGCGTAGAGGAGGGCCGGGGAGATACGCAGTATTTT; CDR3: CASSVEEGRGDTQYF
size: NA; V: TRBV20-1; J: TRBJ1-2; D: NA; DNA: TGCAGTGCTAGACTTATAGGGACCGTTAACTATGGCTACACCTTC; CDR3: CSARLIGTVNYGYTF
size: NA; V: TRBV27; J: TRBJ2-3; D: NA; DNA: TGTGCCAGCAGTTTATTAAAGTCTGTGTTGGACAGCACAGATACGCAGTATTTT; CDR3: CASSLLKSVLDSTDTQYF
size: NA; V: TRBV5-1; J: TRBJ2-6; D: NA; DNA: TGCGCCAGCAGCACCGGGAGATACGACAGGTCCTCTGGGGCCAACGTCCTGACTTTC; CDR3: CASSTGRYDRSSGANVLTF
size: once; V: TRBV6-5; J: TRBJ1-5; D: NA; DNA: TGTGCCAGCAGCCCCGGCGTCAATCAGCCCCAGCATTTT; CDR3: CASSPGVNQPQHF
size: NA; V: TRBV30; J: TRBJ1-1; D: NA; DNA: TGTGCCTGGAGACCCGCCTCCGTGAACACTGAAGCTTTCTTT; CDR3: CAWRPASVNTEAFF
size: NA; V: TRBV7-9; J: TRBJ2-7; D: NA; DNA: TGTGCCAGCAGCTCGCCCCACAGGTTGACCTACGAGCAGTACTTC; CDR3: CASSSPHRLTYEQYF
size: NA; V: TRBV15; J: TRBJ2-2; D: NA; DNA: TGTGCCACCAGCAGAGATGTGGCCACCGAAGGGGAGCTGTTTTTT; CDR3: CATSRDVATEGELFF
size: NA; V: TRBV20-1; J: TRBJ2-5; D: NA; DNA: TGCAGTGCTAATGGGGAAGAGACCCAGTACTTC; CDR3: CSANGEETQYF
size: NA; V: TRBV5-1; J: TRBJ2-7; D: NA; DNA: TGCGCCAGCAGCTCCCAGGGTATATCCTACGAGCAGTACTTC; CDR3: CASSSQGISYEQYF
size: NA; V: TRBV4-3; J: TRBJ1-6; D: TRBD1; DNA: TGCGCCAGCAGCCTCCGAGGGGGTGAACAGGGGGGTAGGCCCCTCCACTTT; CDR3: CASSLRGGEQGGRPLHF
size: once; V: TRBV12-3/TRBV12-4; J: TRBJ1-3; D: NA; DNA: TGTGCCAGCAGTCTCGACAGTAGTCTAGGGAACACCATATATTTT; CDR3: CASSLDSSLGNTIYF
size: NA; V: TRBV20-1; J: TRBJ2-7; D: NA; DNA: TGCAGTGCTAGAGAGCCAGGCTACGAGCAGTACTTC; CDR3: CSAREPGYEQYF
size: NA; V: TRBV18; J: TRBJ1-3; D: NA; DNA: TGTGCCAGCTCACCAAGAAGTCCGACAACCATATATTTT; CDR3: CASSPRSPTTIYF
size: NA; V: TRBV7-8; J: TRBJ2-5; D: NA; DNA: TGTGCCAGCAGCTTAGTCAGTCTAGAGACCCAGTACTTC; CDR3: CASSLVSLETQYF
size: NA; V: TRBV20-1; J: TRBJ2-2; D: NA; DNA: TGCAGTGCTAGAGTAGGCGGGACTCCGAACACCGGGGAGCTGTTTTTT; CDR3: CSARVGGTPNTGELFF
size: NA; V: TRBV19; J: TRBJ2-2; D: NA; DNA: TGTGCCAGTAGAGTCGGGCCCCTTAAGAGGGGCACCGGGGAGCTGTTTTTT; CDR3: CASRVGPLKRGTGELFF
size: NA; V: TRBV30; J: TRBJ2-1; D: TRBD2; DNA: TGTGCCTGTAACCTAGCGGGATTTTACAATGAGCAGTTCTTC; CDR3: CACNLAGFYNEQFF
size: NA; V: TRBV20-1; J: TRBJ2-7; D: NA; DNA: TGCAGTGCTAGGCCCGGGACGGGAACCTACGAGCAGTACTTC; CDR3: CSARPGTGTYEQYF
size: NA; V: TRBV5-6; J: TRBJ1-4; D: NA; DNA: TGTGCCAGCAGCTACCCGGGACCGCCCGAAAAACTGTTTTTT; CDR3: CASSYPGPPEKLFF
size: NA; V: TRBV20-1; J: TRBJ1-1; D: NA; DNA: TGCAGTGCACCACAGGGTCGGGGGAACACTGAAGCTTTCTTT; CDR3: CSAPQGRGNTEAFF
size: NA; V: TRBV20-1; J: TRBJ2-7; D: TRBD2; DNA: TGCAGTGCTCCCAGGAGCGGGATTCAGGAGCAGTACTTC; CDR3: CSAPRSGIQEQYF
size: once; V: TRBV28; J: TRBJ2-3; D: TRBD2; DNA: TGTGCCAGCAGTTTATGGACGGGAGGGATAGGTAGCGCAGATACGCAGTATTTT; CDR3: CASSLWTGGIGSADTQYF
size: NA; V: TRBV5-1; J: TRBJ1-1; D: TRBD1; DNA: TGCGCCAGCAGCCCGGAACTGGACAGGGCGCGCACTGAAGCTTTCTTT; CDR3: CASSPELDRARTEAFF
size: NA; V: TRBV29-1; J: TRBJ2-1; D: NA; DNA: TGCAGCGCCAGGCCTACCCACGGGGGACGGAATGAGCAGTTCTTC; CDR3: CSARPTHGGRNEQFF
size: NA; V: TRBV12-3/TRBV12-4; J: TRBJ2-2; D: NA; DNA: TGTGCCAGCAGTTTAGCGGTGAGAGGGAACACCGGGGAGCTGTTTTTT; CDR3: CASSLAVRGNTGELFF
size: NA; V: TRBV20-1; J: TRBJ1-5; D: TRBD1; DNA: TGCAGTGCTAGACGGTGGGGGGACAGGTCTCAGCCCCAGCATTTT; CDR3: CSARRWGDRSQPQHF
size: NA; V: TRBV6-2/TRBV6-3; J: TRBJ2-3; D: NA; DNA: TGTGCCAGCAGCCGACGGGACATAATCACAGATACGCAGTATTTT; CDR3: CASSRRDIITDTQYF
size: NA; V: TRBV19; J: TRBJ1-2; D: NA; DNA: TGTGCCAGTAGTATACCCCCCAGCTATGGCTACACCTTC; CDR3: CASSIPPSYGYTF
size: NA; V: TRBV28; J: TRBJ2-3; D: NA; DNA: TGTGCCAGCAGACGGGTCACAGATACGCAGTATTTT; CDR3: CASRRVTDTQYF
size: NA; V: TRBV5-4; J: TRBJ1-1; D: TRBD1; DNA: TGTGCCGCGGGACAGCAGAACACTGAAGCTTTCTTT; CDR3: CAAGQQNTEAFF
size: NA; V: TRBV5-6; J: TRBJ2-3; D: NA; DNA: TGTGCCAGCAGCTTAGAAAGGCGGGGGCCCACAGATACGCAGTATTTT; CDR3: CASSLERRGPTDTQYF
size: NA; V: TRBV4-1; J: TRBJ2-6; D: TRBD2; DNA: TGCGCCAGCAGCCCGGGACTAGCGGGGGGTGGGGCCAACGTCCTGACTTTC; CDR3: CASSPGLAGGGANVLTF
size: few; V: TRBV7-2; J: TRBJ2-7; D: NA; DNA: TGTGCCAGCAGCTTGTTGGACACCTACGAGCAGTACTTC; CDR3: CASSLLDTYEQYF
size: NA; V: TRBV7-2; J: TRBJ2-1; D: NA; DNA: TGTGCCAGCAGCTTATTCAAGGTAGAGCAGTTCTTC; CDR3: CASSLFKVEQFF
size: NA; V: TRBV4-1; J: TRBJ2-5; D: TRBD1; DNA: TGCGCCAGCAGCCAAGATAGCCAGGGGGTTTTCTCATCTCAAGAGACCCAGTACTTC; CDR3: CASSQDSQGVFSSQETQYF
size: NA; V: TRBV29-1; J: TRBJ2-1; D: TRBD2; DNA: TGCAGCGTTGGGGGGCTAGCGGGGGGTCTTTCCTACAATGAGCAGTTCTTC; CDR3: CSVGGLAGGLSYNEQFF
size: NA; V: TRBV7-9; J: TRBJ2-7; D: NA; DNA: TGTGCCAGCAGCTTAAGCGACAGGATGGGCTTC; CDR3: CASSLSDRMGF
size: NA; V: TRBV18; J: TRBJ1-1; D: NA; DNA: TGTGCCAGCTCACCACCGTTGGCGAACACTGAAGCTTTCTTT; CDR3: CASSPPLANTEAFF
size: once; V: TRBV6-1; J: TRBJ2-3; D: NA; DNA: TGTGCCAGCAGTGAAGTTGTAGGGGATACGCAGTATTTT; CDR3: CASSEVVGDTQYF
size: NA; V: TRBV6-2/TRBV6-3; J: TRBJ1-1; D: NA; DNA: TGTGCCAGCAAAAGGGACATGTCCTATAACACTGAAGCTTTCTTT; CDR3: CASKRDMSYNTEAFF
size: NA; V: TRBV7-9; J: TRBJ2-5; D: NA; DNA: TGTGCCAGCAGCTTAGGCGGGGGCCGACAGACCCAGTACTTC; CDR3: CASSLGGGRQTQYF